This TCR beta chain was captured by sequencing in a study of cytomegalovirus exposure and HLA in healthy donors. Study-wide findings and caveats: Within a later analysis, the majority of CMV-associated TCR beta chains appeared HLA-restricted.

About this clone: Its antigen remains unidentified.

The V end lost 6 bases, the J end lost 5 bases, and 16 bases lay between the germline ends. The CDR3 is made up of 14 amino acids. Germline V gene lookup returns CDR1 MGHDK and CDR2 SYGVNS. The PCR used 60 Vbeta and 13 Jbeta primers. Sequencing used immunoSEQ multiplex PCR; TCRdb keeps in-frame clones, though not all of them. The table has 90,000 to 110,000 clones, around 70% seen once. Material for sequencing was PBMCs. The chain combines TRBV25-1 with TRBJ1-2; perhaps TRBD1 as D (5 bases). The clonotype was recovered from a man aged 40-50 years in good health and CMV-seronegative. CDR3 nucleotide sequence: TGTGCCAGCAGCCTGCTGGGGGGGGAATATGGCTACACCTTC. It yields the protein CASSLLGGEYGYTF.